Below, one TCR beta chain is given with its context. Which antigen it targets is not known. Base qualities are missing; no much larger clone stands one base away. This entry is derived from a study of cytomegalovirus exposure and HLA in healthy donors (dated by TCRdb to about 2017). About the full investigation: An earlier analysis of 587 of the donors reported approximately 300 Gb of sequence data and some 110 million unique TCR beta sequences obtained from approximately 180 million T cells. Approximately 300 gigabases of sequencing data and 78 million or so unique TCR sequences were included in an early release covering several hundred HLA-typed donors. The genetic ancestry cluster associated with self-reported Caucasian donors included 65% to 90% of the 398 genotyped donors. The study was designed to test whether signatures of past pathogen exposure could be identified by cataloging public T cell receptors. The study used immunosequencing to profile the T cell repertoires of approximately 630 subjects and linked those repertoires to cytomegalovirus serostatus. Besides the first cohort of more than 650 subjects, a separate validation cohort made up of 120 or so different subjects was used. The study combined high-throughput TCR immunosequencing, statistical association of individual TCRs with disease status, and machine learning to predict cytomegalovirus infection status. A later analysis re-analyzed previously published TCR beta repertoires from 666 donors and added high-resolution HLA genotyping to study TCR occurrence patterns. Rather than drawing on any new phenotypic data, the later analysis identified candidate immune exposures from TCR beta sequences and the way those sequences occurred across donors. An earlier analysis of several hundred of the donors applied high-throughput TCR beta sequencing to assess whether each TCR beta V gene segment acted as functional or pseudogenic. Donor age, sex, ethnicity and CMV serostatus were collected together with the repertoire data. Genome-wide SNP genotypes for about 65% of the roughly 700 donors were used in a later genetic analysis, which treated that subset as a discovery cohort. All discovery cohort repertoires had been generated using a single sequencing platform. Class I and class II HLA loci were covered by the typing at four-digit resolution. Typing coverage differed by locus: A, B, C, DRB1 and DQB1 were typed in about 620-640 donors, DQA1 in 522, DPA1 in around 600, and DPB1 in just under 490. Because of strong linkage in the cohort, roughly five DR-DQ haplotypes were treated as single units for association and clustering. Among about 360 genotyped donors of the cohort, an average of 235,054 unique TCR beta nucleotide sequences were sequenced per donor, 15% to 20% of them non-productive.

Overall study results and their limits: CMV serostatus was the only immune exposure information available for the cohort. Correlated functional status among segregating V segments might reflect linkage disequilibrium, but an unknown experimental factor could not be ruled out. A later genetic analysis associated a missense DCLRE1C variant with V-gene and J-gene trimming of TCR beta chains, and an independent cohort replicated the association. Some IMGT-functional V segments, including TRBV6-2 and TRBV6-3, could not be distinguished by the 87-base-pair reads and were therefore excluded. In a later genetic analysis, fewer N-insertions in productive TCRs were reported among donors in an Asian-associated ancestry cluster than the roughly 700-donor mean. The earlier analysis of approximately 590 of the donors excluded roughly 17 rarely observed V segments, including chromosome 9 orphons, because counts were too low. When HLA alleles, especially DR and DQ, strongly co-occurred, attributing TCR associations to individual alleles was difficult. A further reported finding was that TCR beta sequences accurately predicted the HLA-A and HLA-B alleles for most subjects in the first cohort. Roughly uniform sequencing depth across donors was assumed in presence/absence analyses, although this assumption may not hold. Because some donors lacked HLA typing at each locus, the association tests relied only on the typed subset. Cytomegalovirus status was reported to be diagnosed by the classifier with high specificity and sensitivity in both the original and validation cohorts. A later analysis found that HLA-associated TCR beta chains were more clonally expanded and had lower generation probabilities than equally common non-associated chains. Across donors, most TCR sequences were observed very rarely, whereas some public TCRs were present in many individuals. A later analysis associated about 18,000 TCR beta sequences with specific HLA alleles at a false discovery rate of 0.05. According to the authors, the approach could potentially be generalized to other disease states and immunological phenotypes. In a later analysis, TCR association rates were found to vary across HLA loci, with the most associated TCRs seen for DRB1 alleles and the fewest for HLA-C alleles. The study listed around 160 TCR beta chains as associated with cytomegalovirus. In vitro tests confirmed that a few of the cytomegalovirus-associated TCR beta chains recognize cytomegalovirus antigens. Only TCR beta chains were sequenced in this cohort, and the absence of alpha or paired-chain data limited detectable features. Most CMV-associated TCR beta chains appeared to be HLA-restricted in a later analysis, and the HLA associations seemed to be driven largely by CMV exposure. A cluster of highly shared sequence variants was judged likely to be a technical artifact of the sequencing pipeline. Several of the top co-occurrence clusters appeared to be linked to parvovirus B19, influenza, CMV and Epstein-Barr virus, according to a later analysis. In an earlier analysis of 500 to 650 of the donors, most TCR beta V segments appeared in productive rearrangements about 90% or about 30% of the time, broadly matching IMGT annotations.

Taken from the germline V gene, the CDR1 and CDR2 loops are SGHVS and FNYEAQ. From its cysteine to its phenylalanine, the CDR3 spans 14 amino acids. The read is trimmed to its CDR3 DNA, 42 bases read in frame from base 1. V lost 5 bases and J lost 1 base, and the count of bases not matched to a germline gene is 5. In total, just over 650 healthy bone marrow donors made up the cohort. At the time of sampling, all cohort members were nominally healthy, though unrecorded immune exposures were likely present. The donor was CMV seropositive and belonged to the group of about 290 seropositive cohort members. A peripheral blood sample was provided by each donor, and peripheral blood mononuclear cells were used for TCR beta sequencing. The Qiagen DNeasy Blood Extraction Kit was used to extract genomic DNA from the blood cell samples. To prepare the library, the immunoSEQ multiplex PCR assay was applied. The multiplex PCR relied on a mix of 60 forward primers for TCR Vbeta segments and 13 reverse primers for TCR Jbeta segments. Amplification of the CDR3 region of rearranged TCR beta genes was performed with a multiplex PCR assay on genomic DNA. Amplified TCR beta libraries were sequenced as 87-base-pair reads on the Illumina HiSeq System. Regarding the original processing steps: A later analysis counted around 72 million unique TCR beta chains across the 666 repertoires, and some 11 million of these chains were shared by at least two donors. To remove PCR and sequencing errors, raw reads were error-corrected and collapsed into unique sequences using a nearest-neighbor algorithm that merged closely related sequences. To assign V, D and J gene segments, CDR3 sequences were aligned to IMGT reference sequences. For a sequence to be retained, a match of at least six nucleotides to both a V gene segment and a J gene segment was required. A rearrangement counted as productive if the CDR3 had no stop codons and remained in frame with V and J, and every other rearrangement counted as non-productive. CDR3 was defined by IMGT convention, running from the second conserved V-encoded cysteine to the conserved J-encoded phenylalanine. Sequences without an unambiguous match to a single V gene segment were excluded from the earlier analysis of about 600 of the donors. In an earlier analysis of almost 600 of the donors, a V segment was called functional when productive rearrangements were above 56.7%, and segregating when the standard deviation between donors exceeded 5%. A statistical classification framework was developed to diagnose cytomegalovirus status using the catalog of TCR beta chain sequences. A later analysis assigned V and J genes by comparing TCR nucleotide sequences with IMGT/GENE-DB human TR gene sequences. A later analysis assigned CDR3 sequences and most-parsimonious VDJ recombination scenarios with the TCRdist pipeline. A later analysis defined each TCR beta chain by its CDR3 amino acid sequence plus V-gene family, and excluded reads lacking a unique V-gene family. A later analysis removed over 500 highly shared, low-generation-probability nucleotide sequences to deal with suspected cross-contamination and a sequencing artifact. For each public chain, a later analysis derived a clonal expansion index from normalized ranks of inferred template counts within each repertoire. A later analysis computed generation probabilities with a VDJ recombination model fitted to out-of-frame rearrangements, and checked the results against IGoR. In a later analysis, TCR-TCR, TCR-HLA and TCR-CMV co-occurrence was scored with hypergeometric tests, and a repertoire-size bias correction was applied to TCR pairs. In a later analysis, false discovery rates were estimated by permuting HLA or CMV assignments 20 times. In a later analysis, co-occurring TCRs were grouped using DBSCAN, and TCRdist sequence similarity was added for clustering within HLA-allele-positive subsets. Co-occurrence clustering excluded repertoires with fewer than 30,000 or more than 120,000 public chains, plus five with anomalous nucleotide sharing. TCRdb limited this immuneACCESS table to in-frame rearrangements with V and J called. A share of clones is missing; checked studies link under half to unresolved V genes, and the rest is unexplained. That table supplies the V and J calls and clone size; D and trimming were determined from the DNA. This sample has approximately 85,000 clones in its table, and roughly 80% of those were observed once. The ten biggest clones cover about 30% of the sample.

The sequencing input was PBMCs. The chain uses TRBV7-6 and TRBJ2-7, and TRBD1 matches 7 of the central bases. The TCR comes from a man between 50 and 59 years old in good health and CMV-seropositive. The CDR3 amino acid sequence is: CASSTGTVSYEQYF. The DNA reads TGTGCCAGCAGCACCGGGACAGTGTCCTACGAGCAGTACTTC.